This T cell receptor beta chain was identified during a study of T cells in localized non-small cell lung cancer. The study, taken as a whole, reports: Peak T cell clonality was found in uninvolved adjacent lung, exceeding tumor. Because sequencing included only one region (of the tumor), heterogeneity remains possible. Median detection of top 100 tumor clones in adjacent lung was around 59 clones.

This clone was counted a single time. Its antigen is unidentified. The method was immunoSEQ multiplex PCR; TCRdb's version includes in-frame clones alone and lacks a portion of them. Of under 100,000 clones listed, 88% are singletons. Trimming pared 5 bases from V and 8 bases from J, leaving 10 bases between. The germline CDR1 and CDR2 sequences are MNHNS and SASEGT. This CDR3 region has 13 residues. The sequenced sample was peripheral blood, obtained before any cancer treatment. The rearrangement uses TRBV6-1 and TRBJ1-6; D unclear. This TCR was sampled from a woman aged 40-69 years with stage I squamous cell lung carcinoma. The CDR3 region has the DNA TGTGCCAGCAGTACCCGGGAGGATTCACCCCTCCACTTT. Translated: CASSTREDSPLHF.